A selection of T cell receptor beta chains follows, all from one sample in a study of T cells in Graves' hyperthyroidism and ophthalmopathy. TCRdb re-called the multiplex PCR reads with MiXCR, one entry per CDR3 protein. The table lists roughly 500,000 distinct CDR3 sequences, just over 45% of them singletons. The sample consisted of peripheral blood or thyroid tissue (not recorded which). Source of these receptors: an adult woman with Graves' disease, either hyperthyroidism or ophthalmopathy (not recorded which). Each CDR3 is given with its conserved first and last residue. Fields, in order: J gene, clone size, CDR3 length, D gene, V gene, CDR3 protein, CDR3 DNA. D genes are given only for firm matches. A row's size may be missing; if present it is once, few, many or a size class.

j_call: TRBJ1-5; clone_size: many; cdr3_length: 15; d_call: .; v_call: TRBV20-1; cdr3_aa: CSARDHDSQDQPQHF; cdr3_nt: TGCAGTGCTAGAGATCATGACAGCCAGGATCAGCCCCAGCATTTT
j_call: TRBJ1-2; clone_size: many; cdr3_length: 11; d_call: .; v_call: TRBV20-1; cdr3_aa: CSAVGLHGYTF; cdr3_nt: TGCAGTGCTGTAGGGCTGCATGGCTACACCTTC
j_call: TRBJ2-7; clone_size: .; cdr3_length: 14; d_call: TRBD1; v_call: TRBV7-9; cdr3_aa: CASSLGTGVFEQYF; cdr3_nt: TGTGCCAGCAGCTTGGGGACAGGAGTCTTTGAGCAGTACTTC
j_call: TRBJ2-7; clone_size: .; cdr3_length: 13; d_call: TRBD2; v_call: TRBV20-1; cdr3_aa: CSANREGFYEQYF; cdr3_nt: TGCAGTGCTAACCGGGAGGGCTTCTACGAGCAGTACTTC
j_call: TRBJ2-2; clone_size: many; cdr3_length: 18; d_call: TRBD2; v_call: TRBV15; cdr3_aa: CATSRALGVAGNTGELFF; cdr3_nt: TGTGCCACCAGCAGAGCGCTCGGTGTAGCGGGGAACACCGGGGAGCTGTTTTTT
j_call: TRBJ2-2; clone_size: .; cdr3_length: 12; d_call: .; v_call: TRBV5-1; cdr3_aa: CASSLNDAELFF; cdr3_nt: TGCGCCAGCAGCTTGAATGACGCGGAGCTGTTTTTT
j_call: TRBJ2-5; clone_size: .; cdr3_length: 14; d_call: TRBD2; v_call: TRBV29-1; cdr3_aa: CSPELAGVGETQYF; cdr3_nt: TGCAGCCCCGAACTAGCGGGAGTCGGAGAGACCCAGTACTTC
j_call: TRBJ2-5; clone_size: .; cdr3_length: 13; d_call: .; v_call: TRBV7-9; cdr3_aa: CASTPGYGQPQYF; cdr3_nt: TGTGCCAGCACCCCCGGATATGGCCAGCCCCAGTACTTC
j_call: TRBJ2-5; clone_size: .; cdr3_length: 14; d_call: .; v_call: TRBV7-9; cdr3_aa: CASSQDARAETQYF; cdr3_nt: TGTGCCAGCAGCCAAGACGCCCGGGCAGAGACCCAGTACTTC
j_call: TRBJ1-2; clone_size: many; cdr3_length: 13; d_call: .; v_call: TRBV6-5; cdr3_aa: CASSFGRTYGYTF; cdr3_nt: TGTGCCAGCAGTTTTGGGAGGACCTATGGCTACACCTTC
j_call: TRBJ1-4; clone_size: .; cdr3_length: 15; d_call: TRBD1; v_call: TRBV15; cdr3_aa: CATSRDLAGGEKLFF; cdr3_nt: TGTGCCACCAGCAGAGATCTGGCAGGGGGGGAAAAACTGTTTTTT
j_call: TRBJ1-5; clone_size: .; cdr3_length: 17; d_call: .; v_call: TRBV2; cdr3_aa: CASCPSGREQYNQPQHF; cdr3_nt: TGTGCCAGCTGCCCGAGTGGGAGAGAGCAGTACAATCAGCCCCAGCATTTT
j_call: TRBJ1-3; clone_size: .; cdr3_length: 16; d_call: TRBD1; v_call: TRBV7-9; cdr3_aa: CASSLQGESSGNTIYF; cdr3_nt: TGTGCCAGCAGCTTGCAGGGGGAGAGCTCTGGAAACACCATATATTTT
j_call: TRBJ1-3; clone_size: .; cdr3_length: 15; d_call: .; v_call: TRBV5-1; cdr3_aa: CASSPRGLAGNTIYF; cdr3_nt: TGCGCCAGCAGCCCGAGGGGACTAGCGGGAAACACCATATATTTT
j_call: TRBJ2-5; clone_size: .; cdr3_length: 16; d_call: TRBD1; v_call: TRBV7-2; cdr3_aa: CASSRGGRGWEETQYF; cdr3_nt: TGTGCCAGCAGTCGAGGGGGCCGGGGCTGGGAAGAGACCCAGTACTTC
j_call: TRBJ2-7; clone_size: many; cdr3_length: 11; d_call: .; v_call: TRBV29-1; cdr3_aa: CSPRGGYEQYF; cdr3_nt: TGCAGCCCGAGGGGGGGCTACGAGCAGTACTTC
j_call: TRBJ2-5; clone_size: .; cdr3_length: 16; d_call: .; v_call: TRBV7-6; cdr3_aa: CASSLKTGQRQETQYF; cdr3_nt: TGTGCCAGCAGCTTAAAAACCGGACAGCGCCAAGAGACCCAGTACTTC
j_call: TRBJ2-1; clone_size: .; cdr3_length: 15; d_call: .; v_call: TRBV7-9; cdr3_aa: CASRSLQSSYNEQFF; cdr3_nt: TGTGCCAGCAGATCTTTACAGAGCTCCTACAATGAGCAGTTCTTC
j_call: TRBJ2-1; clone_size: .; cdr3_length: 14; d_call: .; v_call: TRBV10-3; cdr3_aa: CAISGDGSYNEQFF; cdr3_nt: TGTGCCATCAGTGGAGACGGGTCCTACAATGAGCAGTTCTTC
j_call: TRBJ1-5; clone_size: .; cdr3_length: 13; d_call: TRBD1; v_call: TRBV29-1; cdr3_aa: CSRTGGGGQPQHF; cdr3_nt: TGCAGTCGGACAGGGGGCGGCGGTCAGCCCCAGCATTTT
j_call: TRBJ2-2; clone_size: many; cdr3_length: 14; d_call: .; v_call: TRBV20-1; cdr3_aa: CSALKGSRAGELFF; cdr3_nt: TGCAGTGCACTTAAGGGTTCGAGGGCCGGGGAGCTGTTTTTT
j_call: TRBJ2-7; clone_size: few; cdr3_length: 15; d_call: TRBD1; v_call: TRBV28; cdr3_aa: CASSLDPTGSYEQYF; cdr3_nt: TGTGCCAGCAGTTTAGATCCGACAGGGTCCTACGAGCAGTACTTC
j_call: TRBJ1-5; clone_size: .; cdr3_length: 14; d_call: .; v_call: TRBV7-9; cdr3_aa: CASSLGGTNQPQHF; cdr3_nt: TGTGCCAGCAGCTTAGGAGGGACAAATCAGCCCCAGCATTTT